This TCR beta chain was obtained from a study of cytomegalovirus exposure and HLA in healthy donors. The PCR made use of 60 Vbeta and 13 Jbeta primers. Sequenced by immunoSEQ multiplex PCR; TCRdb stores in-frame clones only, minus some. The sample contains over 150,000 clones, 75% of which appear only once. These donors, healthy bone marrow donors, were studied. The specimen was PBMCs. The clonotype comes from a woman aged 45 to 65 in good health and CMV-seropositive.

This CDR3 is CASSAGRQYTGELFF. The DNA for the CDR3 is TGTGCCAGCAGCGCAGGCAGACAGTACACCGGGGAGCTGTTTTTT. This rearrangement joins TRBV9 to TRBJ2-2; D might be TRBD1 (5 bases). Trimming took 3 bases from V and 3 from J, leaving 12 bases between them. Germline CDR1 and CDR2: SGDLS and YYNGEE. The CDR3 sequence is 15 residues long. Using reference TRBV9 and TRBJ2-2 for the parts outside the CDR3, the full variable domain is DSGVTQTPKHLITATGQRVTLRCSPRSGDLSVYWYQQSLDQGLQFLIQYYNGEERAKGNILERFSAQQFPDLHSELNLSSLELGDSALYFCASSAGRQYTGELFFGEGSRLTVL.